Sequencing of this T cell receptor beta chain was carried out in a study of blood T cell repertoires in COVID-19. Study summary: The samples span acute and convalescent COVID-19 from the United States, Italy and Spain. Sample material is recorded as cDNA or gDNA derived from T cells, B-cell-depleted T cells, or PBMCs.

With 5 bases removed from V and 5 bases from J, the gap between germline ends came to 10 bases. The CDR3 covers 13 residues. The germline CDR1 and CDR2 sequences are SGHTA and FQGNSA. Authors' data handling: Nucleated cell counts were estimated from reference gene primer amplification. Clones were sequenced by immunoSEQ multiplex PCR, and TCRdb holds only the in-frame ones, with some missing. V and J calls and clone size are given by that table; D and trimming were obtained from the DNA. This table has around 250,000 clones, more than 75% appearing once. V and J are TRBV7-2 and TRBJ1-5, with a tentative D call TRBD1 (6 bases). This clonotype originated in a woman aged 55-75 years who had recovered from COVID-19. Sequenced input: peripheral blood. CDR3 in DNA: TGTGCCAGCAGCCCGAAGGGGGATCAGCCCCAGCATTTT. Residues: CASSPKGDQPQHF. Filled out from reference TRBV7-2 and TRBJ1-5, the complete variable domain reads GAGVSQSPSNKVTEKGKDVELRCDPISGHTALYWYRQSLGQGLEFLIYFQGNSAPDKSGLPSDRFSAERTGGSVSTLTIQRTQQEDSAVYLCASSPKGDQPQHFGDGTRLSIL.